These 14 T cell receptor beta chains came from one sample sequenced in a study of T-cell memory formation after mild COVID-19. TCRdb called the 5' RACE reads again in MiXCR, with one record for every CDR3 protein. The sample lists approximately 340,000 distinct CDR3 sequences, over 10% occurring once. Sequencing was performed on PBMCs or a T cell subset sorted from them (not recorded which). The source is a man younger than 35 who had mild COVID-19 (a few samples of this study predate the infection). Cell type and time point are not known.

This clonotype was counted between two and nine times. The chain joins TRBV28 to TRBJ2-2, with no clear D. CDR3 length equals 14 residues. The V end was cut by 6 bases, the J end by 5 bases, with 13 bases between. Germline V gives CDR1 MDHEN, CDR2 SYDVKM. DNA for the CDR3: TGTGCCAGCAGCCCGATCCCGGTGACCGGGGAGCTGTTTTTT. Translation gives CASSPIPVTGELFF.

There are a few counts of this clonotype. This chain connects TRBV5-6 to TRBJ1-5; D is uncertain. V was clipped by 0 bases and J by 9 bases, with 10 bases between them. This CDR3 contains 13 residues. Germline V gene data show CDR1 as SGHDT and CDR2 as YYEEEE. CDR3 sequence (DNA): TGTGCCAGCAGCTTGGCCCAGGAGGTGCCCCAGCATTTT. It translates to CASSLAQEVPQHF. Variable domain in full (rest from reference TRBV5-6 and TRBJ1-5): DAGVTQSPTHLIKTRGQQVTLRCSPKSGHDTVSWYQQALGQGPQFIFQYYEEEERQRGNFPDRFSGHQFPNYSSELNVNALLLGDSALYLCASSLAQEVPQHFGDGTRLSIL.

This chain links TRBV7-2 with TRBJ2-1; the D call may be TRBD1 or TRBD2 (5 bases each). V lost 5 bases and J lost 6, with 11 bases in between. The CDR3 length is 13 residues. Per germline, CDR1 SGHTA and CDR2 FQGNSA. CDR3 amino acids: CASSPQAGNEQFF. In DNA, the CDR3 is TGTGCCAGCAGCCCACAGGCGGGCAATGAGCAGTTCTTC.

This clonotype was picked up a small number of times. This chain connects TRBV7-9 to TRBJ2-5; no firm D call. CDR1 SEHNR and CDR2 FQNEAQ come from the germline V gene (reference sequence). The CDR3 totals 13 residues. Trimming left V 4 bases short and J 5 bases short, with 11 bases between. This CDR3 is CASSSTGRETQYF. As DNA, the CDR3 is TGTGCCAGCAGCTCGACGGGTCGGGAGACCCAGTACTTC.

J is TRBJ2-7 and V is TRBV6-2 or TRBV6-3, with a tentative D call TRBD1 (5 bases). V dropped 9 bases and J dropped 1 base, with 19 bases sitting between them. The CDR3 extends over 15 amino acids. The V gene's germline CDR1 is MNHEY and CDR2 SVGEGT. CDR3 sequence reads: CASKDNGLYSYEQYV. CDR3 DNA: TGTGCCAGTAAGGACAACGGCCTTTATTCCTACGAGCAGTACGTC.

This clonotype was counted ten times or more. CDR3 amino acids: CASKLRGSVDIQYF. Written as DNA, the CDR3 is TGTGCCAGCAAATTAAGGGGGTCTGTTGACATTCAGTACTTC. V usage is TRBV12-3 or TRBV12-4 and J usage is TRBJ2-4; tentative D call: TRBD1 (6 bases). The germline V and J ends were trimmed by 7 bases and 8 bases, with 18 bases remaining between them. The CDR3 spans 14 residues.

This clonotype was counted between two and nine times. This chain connects TRBV7-2 to TRBJ2-1; 8 bases line up with TRBD2. The ends lost 1 base at V and 7 bases at J; junction bases unmatched: 6. Per the germline V gene, CDR1 is SGHTA and CDR2 is FQGNSA. The CDR3 covers 15 residues. The CDR3 sequence: CASSLDAGGMNEQFF. The CDR3 DNA reads as TGTGCCAGCAGCTTAGACGCGGGGGGTATGAATGAGCAGTTCTTC. The full variable domain, completed using reference TRBV7-2 and TRBJ2-1, is GAGVSQSPSNKVTEKGKDVELRCDPISGHTALYWYRQSLGQGLEFLIYFQGNSAPDKSGLPSDRFSAERTGGSVSTLTIQRTQQEDSAVYLCASSLDAGGMNEQFFGPGTRLTVL.

This clonotype was seen a few times. The chain recombines TRBV12-3 or TRBV12-4 with TRBJ1-1; maybe TRBD1 (5 bases). The CDR3 length is 14 residues. With 1 base removed from V and 1 base from J, the gap between germline ends came to 7 bases. CDR3 amino acids: CASSLDQGNTEAFF. The DNA of the CDR3 is TGTGCCAGCAGTTTAGACCAGGGGAACACTGAAGCTTTCTTT.

The chain employs TRBV6-5 and TRBJ1-1; unclear D gene. CDR3 size: 14 residues. CDR1 is MNHEY, CDR2 SVGAGI, per germline. The V end was cut by 5 bases, the J end by 0 bases, with 10 bases between. As DNA, the CDR3 is TGTGCCAGCAGTCGCTGGACCATGAACACTGAAGCTTTCTTT. Its protein is CASSRWTMNTEAFF.

The chain combines TRBV5-1 with TRBJ2-3, with D perhaps matching TRBD1 (5 bases). Per the germline V gene, CDR1 is SGHRS and CDR2 is YFSETQ. The ends were cut back, 1 base at V and 4 bases at J, with 10 bases in the middle. The CDR3 consists of 14 residues. CDR3 loop: CASSLQGTPDTQYF. The CDR3 DNA sequence: TGCGCCAGCAGCTTGCAGGGCACGCCAGATACGCAGTATTTT. The full variable domain, completed using reference TRBV5-1 and TRBJ2-3, is KAGVTQTPRYLIKTRGQQVTLSCSPISGHRSVSWYQQTPGQGLQFLFEYFSETQRNKGNFPGRFSGRQFSNSRSEMNVSTLELGDSALYLCASSLQGTPDTQYFGPGTRLTVL.

This clonotype occurred many times. This rearrangement joins TRBV14 to TRBJ2-7, with TRBD1 as a possible D gene (5 bases). Per the germline V gene, CDR1 is SGHDN and CDR2 is FVKESK. The CDR3 runs to 15 residues. V was cut by 4 bases and J by 5 bases, with 18 bases left in between. The CDR3 loop is CASSLRTNQADEQYF. The DNA of the CDR3 is TGTGCCAGCAGCCTCCGGACAAACCAGGCGGACGAGCAGTACTTC.

In its sample, this clonotype was seen a few times. The J gene is TRBJ2-7, the V gene TRBV5-5, with 8 bases that match TRBD1. Germline assignment: CDR1 SGHKS and CDR2 YYEKEE (reference sequence). V trimming: 5 bases; J trimming: 6 bases; junction bases outside the gene matches: 10. The CDR3 is 14 residues long. CDR3 in amino acids: CASRLQGGVLEQYV. The CDR3 DNA sequence: TGTGCCAGCAGGTTACAGGGGGGAGTTCTCGAGCAGTACGTC.

The chain has TRBV12-3 or TRBV12-4 and TRBJ1-2; 9 nucleotides match TRBD1. Trimming took 5 bases from V and 13 from J; bases not matched to a gene: 17. There are 15 residues in the CDR3. The CDR3 DNA is TGTGCCAGCAGTAGTACGACGACCGGGACAGGGTCCTTCACCTTC. Translated, it gives CASSSTTTGTGSFTF.

This clonotype was observed many times. The chain uses TRBV6-6 and TRBJ2-6; 7 nucleotides align to TRBD1. The germline V gene has CDR1 MNHNY and CDR2 SVGAGI (reference sequence). Unmatched junction bases numbered 2, after V lost 6 bases and J lost 0 bases. CDR3 length: 15 residues. This CDR3 is CASRGTDSGANVLTF. DNA of the CDR3: TGTGCCAGCAGGGGGACAGACTCTGGGGCCAACGTCCTGACTTTC.